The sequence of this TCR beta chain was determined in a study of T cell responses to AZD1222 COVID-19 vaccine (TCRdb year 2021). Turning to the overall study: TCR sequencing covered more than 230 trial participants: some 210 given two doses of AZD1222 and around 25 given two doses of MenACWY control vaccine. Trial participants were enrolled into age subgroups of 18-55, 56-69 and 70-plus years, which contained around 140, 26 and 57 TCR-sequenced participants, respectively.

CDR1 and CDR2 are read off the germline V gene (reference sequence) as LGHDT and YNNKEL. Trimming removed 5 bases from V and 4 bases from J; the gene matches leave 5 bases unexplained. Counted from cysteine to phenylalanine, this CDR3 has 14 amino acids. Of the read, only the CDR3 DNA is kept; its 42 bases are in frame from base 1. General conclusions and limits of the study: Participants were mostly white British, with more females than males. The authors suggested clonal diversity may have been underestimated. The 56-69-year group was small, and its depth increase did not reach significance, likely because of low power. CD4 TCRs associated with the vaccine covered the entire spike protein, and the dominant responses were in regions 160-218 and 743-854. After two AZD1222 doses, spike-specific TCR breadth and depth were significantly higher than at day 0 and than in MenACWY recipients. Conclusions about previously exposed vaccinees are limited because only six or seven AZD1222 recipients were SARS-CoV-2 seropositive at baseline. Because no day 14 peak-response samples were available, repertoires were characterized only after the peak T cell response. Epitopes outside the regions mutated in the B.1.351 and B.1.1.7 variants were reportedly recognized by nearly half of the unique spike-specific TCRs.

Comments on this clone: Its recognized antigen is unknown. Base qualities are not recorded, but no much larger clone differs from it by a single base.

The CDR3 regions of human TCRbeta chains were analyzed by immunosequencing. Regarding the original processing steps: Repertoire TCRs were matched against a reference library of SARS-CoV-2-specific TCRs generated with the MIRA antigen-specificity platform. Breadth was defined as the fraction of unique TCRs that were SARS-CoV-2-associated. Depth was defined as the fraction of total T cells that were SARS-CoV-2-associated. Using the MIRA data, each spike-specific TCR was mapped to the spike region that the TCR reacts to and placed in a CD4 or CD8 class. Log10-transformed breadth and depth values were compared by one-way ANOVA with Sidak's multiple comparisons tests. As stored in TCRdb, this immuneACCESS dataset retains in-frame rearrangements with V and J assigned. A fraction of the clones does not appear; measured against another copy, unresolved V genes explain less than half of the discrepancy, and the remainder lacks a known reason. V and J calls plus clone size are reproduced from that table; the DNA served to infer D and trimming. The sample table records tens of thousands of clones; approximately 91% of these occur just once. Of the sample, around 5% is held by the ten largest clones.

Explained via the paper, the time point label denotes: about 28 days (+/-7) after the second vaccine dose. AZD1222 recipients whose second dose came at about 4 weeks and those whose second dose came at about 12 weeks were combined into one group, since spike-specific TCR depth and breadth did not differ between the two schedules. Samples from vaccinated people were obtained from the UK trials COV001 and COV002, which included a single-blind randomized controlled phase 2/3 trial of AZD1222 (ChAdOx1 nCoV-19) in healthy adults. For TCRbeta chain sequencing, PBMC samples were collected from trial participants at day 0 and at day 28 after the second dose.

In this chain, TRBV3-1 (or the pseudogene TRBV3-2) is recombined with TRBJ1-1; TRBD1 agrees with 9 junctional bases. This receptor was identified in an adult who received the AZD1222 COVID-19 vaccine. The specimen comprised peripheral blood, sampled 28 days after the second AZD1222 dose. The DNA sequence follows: TGTGCCAGCAGCAGGCGGGACAGGGCCACTGAAGCTTTCTTT. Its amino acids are CASSRRDRATEAFF.